Shown below are 3 T cell receptor beta chains from a single sample sequenced in a study of CXCR3-negative and CXCR3-positive naive CD8 T cells. All TRB cDNA libraries came from 5' RACE performed with UMI labels. Reprocessing the 5' RACE reads, TCRdb reports a single entry for every CDR3 protein and omits DNA. The table lists 37,000 or so distinct CDR3 sequences. The sample was memory CD8+ T cells from blood. The receptors here all came from a human donor in good health. Some clones in this sample may be carry-over from other donors' samples.

The chain uses TRBV6-2 or TRBV6-3 and TRBJ2-5; TCRdb's D gene call, TRBD2, goes unchecked for lack of DNA. From germline, CDR1 is MNHEY and CDR2 SVGEGT. The length of the CDR3 is 15 residues. The CDR3 loop reads CATTPSETFQETQYF.

This chain connects TRBV6-2 or TRBV6-3 to TRBJ2-7; TCRdb's D gene call, TRBD2, goes unchecked for lack of DNA. Germline lookup yields CDR1 MNHEY and CDR2 SVGEGT. The CDR3 totals 18 residues. CDR3 region: CASSPLFKRTGTSYEQYF.

The CDR3 sequence is CASSQEMGLSYEQYF. The chain carries TRBV25-1 and TRBJ2-7; TCRdb proposes TRBD2, but this gene call is untestable without DNA. Germline CDR1 MGHDK, CDR2 SYGVNS. The CDR3 loop spans 15 amino acids.